This TCR beta chain emerged from a study of CD8 T cells in ankylosing spondylitis. Study-wide points: What seemed typical of ankylosing spondylitis blood was a TCR beta motif built from fewer than ten highly homologous variants.

Each CDR3 protein is one row after TCRdb ran MiXCR on the 5' RACE reads. Of 700,000 to 1,000,000 distinct CDR3 sequences listed, 10% to 15% are singletons. CDR1 and CDR2 (germline): SGHRS, YFSETQ. CDR3 length: 16 residues. After removal of 1 base from V and 1 base from J, the junction contained 1 base not matched to a gene. As for this clonotype: Its specificity is unknown.

The sequence came from a male donor with ankylosing spondylitis. The chain employs TRBV5-1 and TRBJ2-1, with TRBD2 matching 11 bases. The specimen sequenced was blood, either unsorted or a sorted T cell fraction (not recorded which). This CDR3 reads CASSLRLAGSYNEQFF. For the CDR3, the DNA is TGCGCCAGCAGCTTGAGACTAGCGGGGTCCTACAATGAGCAGTTCTTC.